Sequencing of this T cell receptor (beta chain) was carried out in a study of Ad26.COV2.S vaccination and SARS-CoV-2 variants. Using immunoSEQ multiplex PCR, the repertoire was profiled, and TCRdb retains in-frame clones only, with some absent. Of 300,000 to 500,000 clones listed, less than 90% are singletons. V dropped 2 bases and J dropped 4 bases, with 20 bases sitting between them. Looked up from germline, CDR1 is KGHSH and CDR2 is LQKENI. CDR3 size: 17 residues. Treatment meaning: about 20 received Ad26.COV2.S at low or high dose, single or two shots; 5 received placebo; per-sample allocation not given. Each sample was drawn 63 days after the first injection (of vaccine or placebo).

Material: peripheral blood, obtained in a trial of Ad26.COV2.S vaccine versus placebo. The chain combines TRBV18 with TRBJ1-2; D is uncertain. The clonotype comes from a person between 18 and 59 years old who received the Ad26.COV2.S COVID-19 vaccine or a placebo. CDR3 amino acids: CASSPRPERQVIYGYTF. In nucleotides, the CDR3 is TGTGCCAGCTCACCAAGGCCAGAACGCCAAGTCATCTATGGCTACACCTTC.